The sequence of this T cell receptor beta chain was determined in a study of monozygotic twins with inflammatory bowel disease. For each CDR3 protein, TCRdb gives one entry from its re-call of the 5' RACE reads, without DNA. Its listing shows a few hundred thousand distinct CDR3 sequences. CDR1 is KGHSH and CDR2 is LQKENI in the germline V gene. The CDR3 extends over 15 amino acids. The clonotype was recovered from a human donor with ulcerative colitis or Crohn's disease, or a healthy co-twin of an affected twin (not recorded which). The sample consisted of blood. The V call is TRBV18, the J call TRBJ2-7; no DNA is available, so the TRBD1 call from TCRdb remains unchecked. The CDR3 protein is CASSPTQGPTYEQYF.